The 32 T cell receptor beta chains below come from one sample, sequenced in a study of T cells in Graves' hyperthyroidism and ophthalmopathy. RNA transcripts provided the source from which TCR beta CDR3 regions were amplified. The HTBI set primed first-round TCR CDR3 RT-PCR. One entry per CDR3 protein, called by TCRdb with MiXCR from the multiplex PCR reads. The sample has about 560,000 distinct CDR3 sequences, approximately 14% seen once. The sequencing input was blood. The receptor source for this set is a woman aged 30 to 39 with Graves' hyperthyroidism.

As concerns this clonotype: A read error is possible here, since a much larger clone lies one base away. J is TRBJ2-2 and V is TRBV2; D may be TRBD1 or TRBD2 (5 bases each). Germline CDR1 and CDR2: SNHLY and FYNNEI. V lost 10 bases, J lost 4 bases, and 22 bases lay in between. The CDR3 runs to 16 residues. The CDR3: CAIDDRDHGPTGELFF. In nucleotides, the CDR3 is TGTGCCATCGACGACCGGGACCACGGACCCACCGGGGAGCTGTTTTTT.

The V gene is TRBV10-2, the J gene TRBJ2-7; TRBD2 agrees at 13 bases. The J segment lost 5 bases and the V segment lost 10 bases, leaving 8 bases of the junction unmatched. Germline V gene sequence: CDR1 WSHSY, CDR2 SAAADI. The CDR3 is 14 amino acids. The chain's CDR3 is CATQGLAGDHEQYF. The DNA for the CDR3 is TGCGCCACCCAAGGACTAGCGGGAGACCACGAGCAGTACTTC.

J is TRBJ2-1 and V is TRBV6-1; D ambiguous. Trimming left V 7 bases short and J 0 bases short, with 13 bases between. CDR3 length: 15 amino acids. CDR1 is MNHNS and CDR2 is SASEGT in the germline V gene. CDR3 loop: CASTILVISYNEQFF. For the CDR3, the DNA is TGTGCCAGCACCATACTTGTGATCTCCTACAATGAGCAGTTCTTC.

At least ten counts were recorded for this clonotype. V gene TRBV5-1 combines with J gene TRBJ2-7; 8 nucleotides line up with TRBD1. Germline V gene lookup returns CDR1 SGHRS and CDR2 YFSETQ. J was trimmed by 4 bases and V by 1 base; bases with no gene match: 7. The CDR3 has 15 amino acids. The CDR3 DNA reads as TGCGCCAGCAGCTTGTTCAGGACAGGGAAGTACGAGCAGTACTTC. Translating it yields CASSLFRTGKYEQYF.

This clonotype was counted many times. The chain recombines TRBV5-1 with TRBJ2-1; weak D call: TRBD2 (6 bases). The V end was cut by 0 bases, the J end by 4 bases, with 11 bases between. CDR1 is SGHRS, CDR2 YFSETQ, per germline. CDR3 length: 15 residues. The CDR3 spells CASSLASLAYNEQFF. In nucleotides, the CDR3 is TGCGCCAGCAGCTTGGCCTCACTAGCTTACAATGAGCAGTTCTTC.

This clonotype was picked up many times. The chain uses TRBV30 and TRBJ1-1; 7 bases line up with TRBD1. V lost 2 bases and J lost 6; bases outside the gene matches: 9. Per the germline V gene, CDR1 is GTSNPN and CDR2 is SVGIG (reference sequence). The CDR3 runs 14 residues. The CDR3 region has the DNA TGTGCCTGGAGTAGAGGGACAGATAACGCTGAAGCTTTCTTT. Translation gives CAWSRGTDNAEAFF.

This clonotype was counted ten times or more. The rearrangement joins TRBV20-1 to TRBJ2-5; 10 bases are shared with TRBD2. Germline values: CDR1 DFQATT, CDR2 SNEGSKA (reference sequence). The length of the CDR3 is 15 residues. V lost 1 base, J lost 1 base, and 3 bases stayed unmatched. The CDR3 loop is CSARATSGSQETQYF. The DNA of the CDR3 is TGCAGTGCTAGAGCGACTAGCGGGTCCCAAGAGACCCAGTACTTC.

This clonotype was detected once. The chain couples TRBV4-3 to TRBJ1-1, with TRBD1 matching 8 bases. CDR1 is LGHNA and CDR2 is YSLEER in the germline V gene. This CDR3 has 17 residues. V was pared by 0 bases and J by 3 bases, with 9 bases of the junction left unmatched. CDR3 bases: TGCGCCAGCAGCCAAGAGCTCCGACAGGGGTTGGACACTGAAGCTTTCTTT. Encoded protein: CASSQELRQGLDTEAFF.

V gene TRBV6-2 or TRBV6-3 combines with J gene TRBJ1-2; 11 positions match TRBD1. The CDR3 length is 14 residues. Trimming at V came to 5 bases and at J to 6 bases, leaving 5 bases not matched to a gene. From germline, CDR1 is MNHEY and CDR2 SVGEGT. CDR3 sequence reads: CASSTWTGGDGYTF. DNA for the CDR3: TGTGCCAGCAGTACCTGGACAGGGGGCGATGGCTACACCTTC.

There are many counts of this clonotype. The CDR3 nucleotides are TGTGCCTGGAGCCTCCAGGGGGACACTGAAGCTTTCTTT. Its protein product is CAWSLQGDTEAFF. This sequence joins TRBV30 and TRBJ1-1; TRBD1 agrees at 7 bases. Germline assignment: CDR1 GTSNPN and CDR2 SVGIG (reference sequence). This CDR3 has 13 amino acids. V shed 3 bases and J 3 bases; nucleotides not matched to a gene: 4.

This clonotype was recorded at least ten times. The CDR3 region is CASSLAGGASSHTQYF. CDR3 nucleotides: TGTGCCAGCAGCTTAGCCGGCGGGGCTAGCAGCCATACGCAGTATTTT. The gene calls are TRBV11-2 and TRBJ2-3; tentatively, D is TRBD2 (6 bases). This CDR3 is built from 16 residues. The germline V gene has CDR1 SGHAT and CDR2 FQNNGV. Trimming stripped 1 base from V and 7 bases from J, with 18 bases between.

This clonotype was counted at least ten times. The chain has TRBV28 and TRBJ2-7, with TRBD1 as a possible D gene (6 bases). V was trimmed by 7 bases and J by 0 bases, leaving 16 bases between them. CDR1 is MDHEN, CDR2 SYDVKM, per germline. CDR3 length: 15 amino acids. The DNA for the CDR3 is TGTGCCAGCATTGCCGGACAGCGGAGCTCCTACGAGCAGTACTTC. This sequence encodes CASIAGQRSSYEQYF.

This clonotype was counted a few times. The chain is built from TRBV6-1 and TRBJ2-7; D is unclear. This CDR3 is 13 amino acids long. V lost 8 bases and J lost 7, with 18 bases in between. Germline assignment: CDR1 MNHNS and CDR2 SASEGT. The CDR3 region is CASLDLLTNEQYF. CDR3 DNA sequence: TGTGCCAGCCTGGACCTTCTAACTAATGAGCAGTACTTC.

J is TRBJ2-6 and V is TRBV7-3, with D tentatively TRBD1 or TRBD2 (5 bases each). The CDR3 loop spans 20 amino acids. The V gene's germline CDR1 is SGHTA and CDR2 FQGTGA. Trimming removed 1 base from V and 0 bases from J, with 19 bases in between. CDR3 coding DNA: TGTGCCAGCAGCTTAAGTAGAAGTTACGAGGGGACCTCTGGGGCCAACGTCCTGACTTTC. This sequence encodes CASSLSRSYEGTSGANVLTF.

The chain has TRBV9 and TRBJ2-1; no clear D. CDR1 and CDR2 (germline): SGDLS, YYNGEE. There are 12 residues in the CDR3. Between the trimmed V and J ends, which lost 0 bases and 9 bases, there was a span of 7 bases. Written as DNA, the CDR3 is TGTGCCAGCAGCGTAGCTACCAGTGAGCAGTTCTTC. Protein sequence: CASSVATSEQFF. Looking up the rest from reference TRBV9 and TRBJ2-1 gives the full variable domain: DSGVTQTPKHLITATGQRVTLRCSPRSGDLSVYWYQQSLDQGLQFLIQYYNGEERAKGNILERFSAQQFPDLHSELNLSSLELGDSALYFCASSVATSEQFFGPGTRLTVL.

This clonotype was found a few times. CDR3 residues: CASSEARQPKSYEQYF. Written as DNA, the CDR3 is TGTGCCAGCAGTGAAGCCAGACAGCCAAAATCCTACGAGCAGTACTTC. The rearrangement joins TRBV2 to TRBJ2-7, with a tentative D call TRBD1 (5 bases). Germline CDR1 and CDR2: SNHLY and FYNNEI. The CDR3 is 16 amino acids. Trimming shortened V by 0 bases and J by 1 base, and 13 bases separated the two germline ends.

This clonotype was recorded only once. The chain joins TRBV12-3 or TRBV12-4 to TRBJ2-7, with 9 bases that match TRBD1. V gave up 5 bases and J gave up 5 bases; unmatched junction bases: 10. The CDR3 is made up of 15 amino acids. The CDR3 region is CASSLTGTGIHEQYF. CDR3 DNA sequence: TGTGCCAGCAGTCTCACCGGGACAGGGATCCACGAGCAGTACTTC.

This clonotype was observed at least ten times. The chain combines TRBV6-1 with TRBJ2-7; 9 bases fit TRBD1. V gave up 5 bases and J gave up 4 bases; unmatched junction bases: 9. This CDR3 contains 15 residues. Germline V gene lookup returns CDR1 MNHNS and CDR2 SASEGT. Here the CDR3 DNA reads TGTGCCAGCAGTTCAGGACAGGGGCGTGTTTACGAGCAGTACTTC. Residues: CASSSGQGRVYEQYF.

The table lists this clonotype with a few counts. CDR3 region: CASSSSQGALQNIQYF. The CDR3 coding sequence is TGTGCCAGTAGTTCGTCGCAGGGGGCCTTGCAAAACATTCAGTACTTC. The rearrangement links TRBV19 to TRBJ2-4; 8 bases map to TRBD1. CDR3 length: 16 amino acids. The germline CDR1 and CDR2 sequences are LNHDA and SQIVND (reference sequence). Germline trimming cut 5 bases from V and 5 bases from J; bases unmatched to any gene: 11.

The count of this clonotype is one. A much bigger clone sits one base away, suggesting this may be a read error. The J gene is TRBJ2-1, the V gene TRBV18, with 9 bases identical to TRBD2. The CDR3 length is 16 residues. J gave up 4 bases and V 0 bases, and 4 bases lay outside the gene matches. Germline values: CDR1 KGHSH, CDR2 LQKENI. CDR3 DNA sequence: TGTGCCAGCTCACCACCCGGGACTAGCAGATACAATGAGCAGTTCTTC. Its translation is CASSPPGTSRYNEQFF.

In this sample, this clonotype turned up a few times. V gene TRBV18 combines with J gene TRBJ2-7, with 7 bases lining up with TRBD2. V lost 0 bases to trimming and J lost 7 bases; unmatched junction nucleotides: 9. Germline V gene lookup returns CDR1 KGHSH and CDR2 LQKENI. The CDR3 extends over 15 amino acids. The CDR3 bases are TGTGCCAGCTCACCACCCCAGCGGGGTCTGTTAGAGCAGTACTTC. Translating it yields CASSPPQRGLLEQYF.

About this clonotype: A much larger clonotype is one base distant, so this may be a read error. V and J are TRBV3-1 and TRBJ2-1; 10 bases line up with TRBD2. Germline V gives CDR1 LGHDT, CDR2 YNNKEL (reference sequence). CDR3 size: 17 residues. The J segment lost 7 bases and the V segment lost 0 bases, leaving 9 bases of the junction unmatched. CDR3 in amino acids: CASSQEAAAGGWNEQFF. DNA of the CDR3: TGTGCCAGCAGCCAAGAGGCTGCAGCGGGAGGGTGGAATGAGCAGTTCTTC.

A few counts support this clonotype. The J gene is TRBJ1-1, the V gene TRBV6-4; 7 bases fit TRBD1. V gave up 7 bases and J gave up 0 bases; unmatched junction bases: 20. The CDR3 consists of 19 residues. Germline assignment: CDR1 MRHNA and CDR2 SNTAGT. Written as DNA, the CDR3 is TGTGCCAGCATCGGACAGGTGAACGGATGGCCTGGGGTGAACACTGAAGCTTTCTTT. The encoded protein is CASIGQVNGWPGVNTEAFF.

The sample holds many counts of this clonotype. The J gene is TRBJ2-7, the V gene TRBV7-2; TRBD2 matches 11 bases. From germline, CDR1 is SGHTA and CDR2 FQGNSA. J gave up 4 bases and V 5 bases, and 7 bases lay outside the gene matches. The CDR3 has 15 amino acids. This chain's CDR3 is CASSTVAGGQYEQYF. DNA of the CDR3: TGTGCCAGCAGCACGGTAGCGGGAGGGCAGTACGAGCAGTACTTC.

V and J are TRBV9 and TRBJ2-7; TRBD2 matches 10 bases. The V gene's germline CDR1 is SGDLS and CDR2 YYNGEE. This CDR3 has 14 residues. The trim removed 5 bases at V and 4 bases at J, leaving 6 bases unmatched. The CDR3 DNA follows: TGTGCCAGCAGTGCATCTAGCGGGAGTTACGAGCAGTACTTC. Translating it yields CASSASSGSYEQYF.

A remark on this clonotype: This may be a read error, as it is one base from a much larger clone. The chain employs TRBV30 and TRBJ2-1, with D unresolved. Germline values: CDR1 GTSNPN, CDR2 SVGIG (reference sequence). Trimming shortened V by 5 bases and J by 4 bases, and 12 bases separated the two germline ends. The CDR3 consists of 13 residues. CDR3 protein: CAWGSGLYNEQFF. In DNA form, the CDR3 reads TGTGCCTGGGGATCGGGCCTTTACAATGAGCAGTTCTTC.

A few counts support this clonotype. The J gene is TRBJ2-2, the V gene TRBV19, with D maybe TRBD2 (6 bases). V dropped 5 bases and J dropped 6 bases, with 19 bases sitting between them. From germline, CDR1 is LNHDA and CDR2 SQIVND (reference sequence). The CDR3 spans 16 residues. CDR3 bases: TGTGCCAGTAGTTCGATCACCGGGAGCGGGCCCGGGGAGCTGTTTTTT. Its translation is CASSSITGSGPGELFF.

A note on this clonotype: A much larger clone sits a single nucleotide away, making a read error possible. The J gene is TRBJ1-2, the V gene TRBV30, with D perhaps matching TRBD1 (5 bases). V gave up 8 bases and J gave up 5 bases, with 18 bases separating them. In germline, CDR1 is GTSNPN, CDR2 SVGIG (reference sequence). The CDR3 consists of 13 residues. For the CDR3, the DNA is TGTGCCCGGAACTCCCAGGGCCCGTATGGCTACACCTTC. Translating gives CARNSQGPYGYTF.

This clonotype was seen ten or more times. V gene TRBV12-3 or TRBV12-4 combines with J gene TRBJ2-7; 7 bases are a match to TRBD2. The V segment lost 5 bases and the J segment 0 bases; nucleotides outside the gene matches: 13. The CDR3 has 17 amino acids. The CDR3 bases are TGTGCCAGCAGTCTGCGGACTAGTGGGTTTTCCTCCTACGAGCAGTACTTC. It codes for CASSLRTSGFSSYEQYF.

This clonotype was counted only a few times. The CDR3 spells CASSPAVATDTQYF. DNA for the CDR3: TGTGCCAGCTCACCGGCGGTGGCTACAGATACGCAGTATTTT. This chain uses TRBV18 with TRBJ2-3; D uncertain. CDR1 is KGHSH and CDR2 is LQKENI in the germline V gene. The length of the CDR3 is 14 residues. Trimming left V 3 bases short and J 3 bases short, with 10 bases between.

With respect to this clonotype: This may stem from a read error, because a much larger clone lies one nucleotide away. The genes are TRBV6-1 and TRBJ1-1; no clear D. Germline V CDR1 and CDR2: MNHNS, SASEGT. The CDR3 is 14 amino acids. Trimming pared 5 bases from V and 1 base from J, leaving 11 bases between. CDR3 amino acids: CASSRATENTEAFF. CDR3 nucleotide sequence: TGTGCCAGCAGTAGGGCGACGGAGAACACTGAAGCTTTCTTT.

This clonotype appeared many times. The chain links TRBV18 to TRBJ1-5; D remains unclear. The germline V and J ends were trimmed by 3 bases and 7 bases, with 10 bases remaining between them. Germline V CDR1 and CDR2: KGHSH, LQKENI. The CDR3 length is 13 residues. This CDR3 is CASSPSEVQPQHF. CDR3 DNA: TGTGCCAGCTCACCGAGCGAGGTCCAGCCCCAGCATTTT. The variable domain in full, with the rest retrieved from reference TRBV18 and TRBJ1-5, is NAGVMQNPRHLVRRRGQEARLRCSPMKGHSHVYWYRQLPEEGLKFMVYLQKENIIDESGMPKERFSAEFPKEGPSILRIQQVVRGDSAAYFCASSPSEVQPQHFGDGTRLSIL.